Included here is one T cell receptor beta chain sequence, with context. The antigen is not known. This sample stems from a study of OX40 agonist ivuxolimab in advanced cancers. As for the study in general: Patients were dosed with the agonistic anti-OX40 (CD134) antibody ivuxolimab. All patients had ivuxolimab intravenously every 2 weeks at 0.01 to 10 mg/kg. Hepatocellular carcinoma, melanoma, renal cell or head and neck cancer was diagnosed in the dose-escalation patients. Overall study findings and caveats: Clonal expansion was seen in CD4+ and CD8+ blood T cells by week 6 at 0.1 to 3.0 mg/kg.

The method was immunoSEQ multiplex PCR; TCRdb's version includes in-frame clones alone and lacks a portion of them. The sample lists tens of thousands of clones, 80% to 90% occurring once. Per germline, CDR1 SNHLY and CDR2 FYNNEI. Deletions cut 3 bases from V and 2 bases from J, with 14 bases between. The CDR3 is 16 amino acids. The sequence was obtained from an adult with an advanced solid tumor such as melanoma, head and neck, liver or kidney cancer. This specimen was CD4+ or CD8+ T cells sorted from blood, taken in a trial of the OX40 agonist ivuxolimab. The chain recombines TRBV2 with TRBJ2-4, with D possibly being TRBD1 or TRBD2 (5 bases each). This CDR3 reads CASSDFSGPPKNIQYF. The DNA for the CDR3 is TGTGCCAGCAGTGATTTTTCGGGACCGCCCAAAAACATTCAGTACTTC.